This TCR beta chain was identified in a study of beta chain features in type 1 diabetes. Study overall: Sorted cell examination encompassed 85 million to 130 million cells across all samples.

Study results and caveats: Among patients with Type 1 diabetes, TCRB CDR3s were moderately but significantly shorter in every one of the four CD4+ subsets.

Naive, central memory, regulatory and stem cell-like memory cells within the CD4+ compartment were sorted using CD45RO/CCR7/CD25/CD127/CD95/CD27. Trimming stripped 4 bases from V and 0 bases from J, with 12 bases between. CDR1 and CDR2 (germline): SGHVS, FQNEAQ. CDR3 length: 15 residues. With regard to this clone: Its antigen remains unidentified.

As every portion of the isolated RNA was reverse transcribed, the sequencing read expressed TCRB transcripts. The repertoire was sequenced with immunoSEQ multiplex PCR; TCRdb's copy has only in-frame clones and lacks some. Of 600,000 or so clones in the sample, roughly an eighth were seen once. The sample taken for sequencing was naive CD4+ T cells from blood. V usage is TRBV7-8 and J usage is TRBJ1-1; D may be TRBD1 (6 bases). The sequence came from a man under 40 with type 1 diabetes. The CDR3 nucleotides read TGTGCCAGCAGCTCCCCGGGACACCTGAACACTGAAGCTTTCTTT. It codes for CASSSPGHLNTEAFF.